A few counts support the clone carrying this T cell receptor beta chain. The sample belongs to a study of CD8+ T cells in alopecia areata. About the study: Tofacitinib was taken orally by treated patients, and the dose was 5 to 10 mg twice daily. Percent of scalp involved defined treated patients' severity scores.

Treatment defined: oral pan-JAK inhibitor, 5-10 mg twice daily. Investigators isolated RNA and reverse transcribed it into cDNA to act as the sequencing template. The data were produced by immunoSEQ multiplex PCR, yet TCRdb's version contains in-frame clones alone and is incomplete. This sample has 90,000 to 150,000 clones, with 53% found just once. The CDR3 has 11 amino acids. Deletions cut 5 bases from V and 8 bases from J, with 10 bases between. Germline V gives CDR1 SGHDN, CDR2 FVKESK. The V and J genes are TRBV14 and TRBJ2-7; D not certain. The sample was CD4+ T cells sorted from blood, taken at week 4, from a patient treated with tofacitinib. The sequence derives from a human donor with alopecia areata. In DNA form, the CDR3 reads TGTGCCAGCAGCTGGGGTAAACAGCAGTACTTC. Translated, it gives CASSWGKQQYF.